Detailed here is one T cell receptor (beta chain). The antigen remains undetermined. This entry belongs to a study of siplizumab effects on memory and regulatory T cells. Notes on the study in general: Naive T cells, seemingly more diverse than memory cells, seemed major alloresponse contributors.

Germline lookup yields CDR1 MDHEN and CDR2 SYDVKM. Trimming left V 3 bases short and J 1 base short, with 12 bases between. The CDR3 totals 15 residues. Generated by immunoSEQ multiplex PCR, the TCRdb table keeps only in-frame clones and is missing some. The sample lists about 120,000 clones; approximately 92% were seen once. This clonotype originated in a human donor in good health. The chain is built from TRBV28 and TRBJ1-2; D unresolved. Material: non-Treg CD4+ T cells sorted from blood. CDR3 residues: CASSFPGFGNYGYTF. CDR3 sequence (DNA): TGTGCCAGCAGTTTCCCCGGGTTCGGTAACTATGGCTACACCTTC.